The sequence of this T cell receptor (beta chain) was determined in a study of shared clonotypes between healthy human individuals. Study-level findings and limits: A small donor pool kept down the genetic and exposure-history diversity that was represented.

Details on this clone: Its antigen is undetermined. This likely stems from a read error, as it lies one base from a far larger clone. In the same sample, other DNA sequences code for this CDR3.

Genomic DNA (from each subset) was split evenly across several immunoSEQ plates. The authors' processing: Filtering was not the same, since immunoSEQ gave junction-only sequences without quality scores. Measured with immunoSEQ multiplex PCR; TCRdb has only the in-frame clones, and not every one. V, J and clone size reflect that table, while D and trimming were determined from the DNA. Found here are some 490,000 clones, roughly 80% of them singletons; the top ten hold about 13%. The specimen sequenced was PBMCs. The origin of this receptor is a woman aged 40-49 years in good health. Some clones in this sample may be carry-over from other donors' samples.

The CDR3 coding sequence is TGTGCCTGGAGTCACAGGGACGGGGACACCGAAGCTTTCTTT. This translates into CAWSHRDGDTEAFF. This chain links TRBV30 with TRBJ1-1; tentative D call: TRBD1 (6 bases). Germline V lookup: CDR1 GTSNPN, CDR2 SVGIG (reference sequence). The CDR3 extends over 14 amino acids.